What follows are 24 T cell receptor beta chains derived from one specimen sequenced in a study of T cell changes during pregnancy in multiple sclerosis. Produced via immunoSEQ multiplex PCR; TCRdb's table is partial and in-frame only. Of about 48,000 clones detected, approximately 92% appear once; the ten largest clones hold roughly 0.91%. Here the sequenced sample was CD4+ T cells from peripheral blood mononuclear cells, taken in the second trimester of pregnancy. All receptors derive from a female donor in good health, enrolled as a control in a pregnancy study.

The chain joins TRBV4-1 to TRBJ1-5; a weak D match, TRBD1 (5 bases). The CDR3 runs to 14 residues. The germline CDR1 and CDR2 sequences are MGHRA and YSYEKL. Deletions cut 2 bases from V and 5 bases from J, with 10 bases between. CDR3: CASSQQRGDQPQHF. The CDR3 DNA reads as TGCGCCAGCAGCCAACAAAGGGGTGATCAGCCCCAGCATTTT.

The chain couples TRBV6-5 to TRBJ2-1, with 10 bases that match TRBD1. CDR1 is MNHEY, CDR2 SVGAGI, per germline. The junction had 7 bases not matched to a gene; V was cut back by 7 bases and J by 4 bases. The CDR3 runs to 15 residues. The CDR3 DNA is TGTGCCAGCAATCCGGGACAGGGGCTGTACAATGAGCAGTTCTTC. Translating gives CASNPGQGLYNEQFF.

CDR3 sequence: CASSGAGEKLFF. Written as DNA, the CDR3 is TGTGCCAGCAGTGGGGCCGGTGAAAAACTGTTTTTT. This rearrangement joins TRBV6-5 to TRBJ1-4, with D possibly TRBD1 on 5 matching bases. Between the trimmed V and J ends, which lost 5 bases and 7 bases, there was a span of 8 bases. Germline V gene lookup returns CDR1 MNHEY and CDR2 SVGAGI. CDR3 length equals 12 residues.

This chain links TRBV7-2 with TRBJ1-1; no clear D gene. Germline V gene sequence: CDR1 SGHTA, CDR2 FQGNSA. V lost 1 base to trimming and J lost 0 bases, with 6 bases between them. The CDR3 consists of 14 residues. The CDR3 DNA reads TGTGCCAGCAGCTTAGGGGCCATGAACACTGAAGCTTTCTTT. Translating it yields CASSLGAMNTEAFF.

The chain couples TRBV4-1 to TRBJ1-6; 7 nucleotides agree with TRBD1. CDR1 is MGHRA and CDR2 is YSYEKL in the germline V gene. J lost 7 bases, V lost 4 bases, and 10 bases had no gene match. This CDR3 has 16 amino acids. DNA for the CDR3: TGCGCCAGCAGCCCCCATCAGGGGGGCCTGAATTCACCCCTCCACTTT. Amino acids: CASSPHQGGLNSPLHF.

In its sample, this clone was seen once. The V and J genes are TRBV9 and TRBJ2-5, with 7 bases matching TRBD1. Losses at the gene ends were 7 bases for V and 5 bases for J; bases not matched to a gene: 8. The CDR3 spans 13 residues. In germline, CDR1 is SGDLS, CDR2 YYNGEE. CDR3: CASGSRGLETQYF. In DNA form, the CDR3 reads TGTGCCAGCGGATCCAGGGGGTTGGAGACCCAGTACTTC. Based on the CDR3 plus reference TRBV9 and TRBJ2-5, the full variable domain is DSGVTQTPKHLITATGQRVTLRCSPRSGDLSVYWYQQSLDQGLQFLIQYYNGEERAKGNILERFSAQQFPDLHSELNLSSLELGDSALYFCASGSRGLETQYFGPGTRLLVL.

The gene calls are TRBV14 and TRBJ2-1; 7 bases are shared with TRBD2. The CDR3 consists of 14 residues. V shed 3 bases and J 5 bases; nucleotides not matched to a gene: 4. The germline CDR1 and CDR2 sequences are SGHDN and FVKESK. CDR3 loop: CASSQRESDNEQFF. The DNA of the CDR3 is TGTGCCAGCAGCCAGCGGGAGTCCGACAATGAGCAGTTCTTC.

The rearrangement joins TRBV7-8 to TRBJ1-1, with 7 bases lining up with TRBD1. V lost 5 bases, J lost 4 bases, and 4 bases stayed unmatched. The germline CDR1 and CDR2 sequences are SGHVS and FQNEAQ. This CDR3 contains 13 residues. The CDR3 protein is CASSPDRVTEAFF. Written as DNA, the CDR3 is TGTGCCAGCAGCCCAGACAGGGTCACTGAAGCTTTCTTT.

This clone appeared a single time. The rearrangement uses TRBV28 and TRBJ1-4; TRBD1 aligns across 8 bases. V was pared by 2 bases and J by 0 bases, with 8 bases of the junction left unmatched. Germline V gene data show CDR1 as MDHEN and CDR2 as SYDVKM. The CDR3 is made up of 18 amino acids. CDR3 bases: TGTGCCAGCAGTTTAGCCGACAGGGGCTCCGCAACTAATGAAAAACTGTTTTTT. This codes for CASSLADRGSATNEKLFF. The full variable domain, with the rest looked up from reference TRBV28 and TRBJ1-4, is DVKVTQSSRYLVKRTGEKVFLECVQDMDHENMFWYRQDPGLGLRLIYFSYDVKMKEKGDIPEGYSVSREKKERFSLILESASTNQTSMYLCASSLADRGSATNEKLFFGSGTQLSVL.

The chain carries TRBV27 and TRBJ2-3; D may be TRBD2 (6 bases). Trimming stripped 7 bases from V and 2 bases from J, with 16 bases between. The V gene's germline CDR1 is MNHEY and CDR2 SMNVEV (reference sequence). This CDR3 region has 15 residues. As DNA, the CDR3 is TGTGCCAGCAAACGAGGGGACTTACTCACAGATACGCAGTATTTT. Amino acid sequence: CASKRGDLLTDTQYF.

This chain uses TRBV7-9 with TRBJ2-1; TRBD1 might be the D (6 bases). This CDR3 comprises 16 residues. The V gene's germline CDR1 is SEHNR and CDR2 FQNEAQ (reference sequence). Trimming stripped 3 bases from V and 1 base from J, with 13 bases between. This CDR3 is CASSFSGARSYNEQFF. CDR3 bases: TGTGCCAGCAGCTTTTCAGGGGCTAGATCCTACAATGAGCAGTTCTTC. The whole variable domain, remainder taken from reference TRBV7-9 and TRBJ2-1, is DTGVSQNPRHKITKRGQNVTFRCDPISEHNRLYWYRQTLGQGPEFLTYFQNEAQLEKSRLLSDRFSAERPKGSFSTLEIQRTEQGDSAMYLCASSFSGARSYNEQFFGPGTRLTVL.

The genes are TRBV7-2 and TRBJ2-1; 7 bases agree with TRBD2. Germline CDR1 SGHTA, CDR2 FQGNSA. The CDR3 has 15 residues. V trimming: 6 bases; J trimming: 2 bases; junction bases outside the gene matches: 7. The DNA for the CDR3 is TGTGCCAGCAGACCTAGCGGTGCTGCCTACAATGAGCAGTTCTTC. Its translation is CASRPSGAAYNEQFF.

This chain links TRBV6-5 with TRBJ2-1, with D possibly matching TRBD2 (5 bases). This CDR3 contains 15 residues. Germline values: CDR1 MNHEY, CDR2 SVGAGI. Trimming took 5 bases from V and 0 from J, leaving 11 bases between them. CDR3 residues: CASSRTGSSYNEQFF. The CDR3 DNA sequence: TGTGCCAGCAGTCGAACGGGGAGCTCCTACAATGAGCAGTTCTTC.

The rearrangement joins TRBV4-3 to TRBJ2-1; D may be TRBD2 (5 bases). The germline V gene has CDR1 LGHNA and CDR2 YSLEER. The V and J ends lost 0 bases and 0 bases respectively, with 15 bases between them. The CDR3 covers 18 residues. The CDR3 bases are TGCGCCAGCAGCCAAGAAAGGTATGGAACTAGCTCCTACAATGAGCAGTTCTTC. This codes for CASSQERYGTSSYNEQFF.

In DNA, the CDR3 is TGTGCCAGCAACAGGGAATTGAACACCGGGGAGCTGTTTTTT. It translates to CASNRELNTGELFF. This rearrangement joins TRBV2 to TRBJ2-2; tentative D call: TRBD1 (6 bases). This CDR3 has 14 amino acids. The ends were cut back, 7 bases at V and 1 base at J, with 10 bases in the middle. Germline V gene data show CDR1 as SNHLY and CDR2 as FYNNEI.

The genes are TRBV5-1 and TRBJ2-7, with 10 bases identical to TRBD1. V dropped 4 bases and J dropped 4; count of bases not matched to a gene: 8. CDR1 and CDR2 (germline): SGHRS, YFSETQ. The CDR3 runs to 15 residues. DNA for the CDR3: TGCGCCAGCAGCATCTCCGGGACAGGGGTTTACGAGCAGTACTTC. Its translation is CASSISGTGVYEQYF. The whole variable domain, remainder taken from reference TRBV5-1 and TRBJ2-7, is KAGVTQTPRYLIKTRGQQVTLSCSPISGHRSVSWYQQTPGQGLQFLFEYFSETQRNKGNFPGRFSGRQFSNSRSEMNVSTLELGDSALYLCASSISGTGVYEQYFGPGTRLTVT.

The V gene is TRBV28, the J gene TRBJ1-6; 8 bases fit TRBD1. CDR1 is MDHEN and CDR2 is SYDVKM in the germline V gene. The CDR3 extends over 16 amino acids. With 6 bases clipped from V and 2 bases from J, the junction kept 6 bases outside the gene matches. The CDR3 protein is CASSPDRDTYNSPLHF. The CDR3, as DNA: TGTGCCAGCAGCCCGGACAGGGATACCTATAATTCACCCCTCCACTTT.

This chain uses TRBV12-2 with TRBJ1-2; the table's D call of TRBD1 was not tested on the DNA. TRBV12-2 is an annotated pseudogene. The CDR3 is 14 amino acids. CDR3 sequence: CASRDTGGTYGYTF. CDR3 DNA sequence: TGTGCAAGTCGAGATACAGGGGGCACCTATGGCTACACCTTC.

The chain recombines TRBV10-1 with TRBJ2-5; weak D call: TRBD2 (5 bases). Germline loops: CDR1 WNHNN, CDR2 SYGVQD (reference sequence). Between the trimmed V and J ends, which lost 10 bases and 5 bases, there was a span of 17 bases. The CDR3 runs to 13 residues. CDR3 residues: CATQEAVGETQYF. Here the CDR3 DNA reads TGCGCCACCCAGGAAGCGGTAGGGGAGACCCAGTACTTC.

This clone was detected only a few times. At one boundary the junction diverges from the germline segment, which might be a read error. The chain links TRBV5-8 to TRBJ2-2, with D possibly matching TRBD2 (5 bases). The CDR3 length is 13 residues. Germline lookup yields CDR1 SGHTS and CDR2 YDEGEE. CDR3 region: CASSPEGAGEPIF. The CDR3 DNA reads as TGTGCCAGCAGCCCCGAAGGCGCCGGGGAACCTATTTTT.

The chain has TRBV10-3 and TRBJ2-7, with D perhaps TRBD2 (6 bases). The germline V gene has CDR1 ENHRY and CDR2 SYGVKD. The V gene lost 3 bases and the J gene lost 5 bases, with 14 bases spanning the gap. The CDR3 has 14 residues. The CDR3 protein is CAISDGGRSDEQYF. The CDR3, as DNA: TGTGCCATCAGTGATGGAGGGAGGAGCGACGAGCAGTACTTC.

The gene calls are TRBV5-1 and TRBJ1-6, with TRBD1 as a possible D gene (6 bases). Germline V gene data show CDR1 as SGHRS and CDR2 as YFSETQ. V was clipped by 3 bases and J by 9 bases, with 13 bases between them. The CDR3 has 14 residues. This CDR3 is CASSSRDISSPLHF. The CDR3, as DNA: TGCGCCAGCAGCTCCCGGGACATTAGTTCACCCCTCCACTTT.

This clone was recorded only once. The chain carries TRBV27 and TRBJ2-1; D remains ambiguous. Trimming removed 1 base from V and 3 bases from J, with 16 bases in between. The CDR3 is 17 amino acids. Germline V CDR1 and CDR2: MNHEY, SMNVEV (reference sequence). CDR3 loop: CASSLYNAVGLYNEQFF. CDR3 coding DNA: TGTGCCAGCAGTTTATATAACGCTGTGGGCCTCTACAATGAGCAGTTCTTC.

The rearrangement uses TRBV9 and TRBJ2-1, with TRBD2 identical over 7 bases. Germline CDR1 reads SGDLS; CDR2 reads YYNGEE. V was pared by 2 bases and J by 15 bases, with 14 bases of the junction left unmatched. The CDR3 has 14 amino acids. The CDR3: CASSVLAVGGIPFF. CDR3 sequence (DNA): TGTGCCAGCAGCGTTCTAGCGGTGGGCGGGATACCGTTCTTC.